The 30 T cell receptor beta chains presented below share a single source sample, sequenced in a study of identifying expanded T cells in peripheral blood. The assay was immunoSEQ multiplex PCR, and TCRdb's table has in-frame clones only and misses some. The sample lists about 86,000 clones, about 85% seen once, with just under 4.5% in the top ten. Sequencing was carried out using blood. These receptors all stem from a person aged 18-70 years in good health.

J is TRBJ1-5 and V is TRBV5-6; no firm D call. The CDR3 loop spans 16 amino acids. CDR1 SGHDT and CDR2 YYEEEE come from the germline V gene. V was shortened by 3 bases and J by 0 bases, with 13 bases between the two germline ends. CDR3 coding DNA: TGTGCCAGCAGCTCCTTTGTGGGGTATAGCAATCAGCCCCAGCATTTT. This encodes CASSSFVGYSNQPQHF. Looking up the rest from reference TRBV5-6 and TRBJ1-5 gives the full variable domain: DAGVTQSPTHLIKTRGQQVTLRCSPKSGHDTVSWYQQALGQGPQFIFQYYEEEERQRGNFPDRFSGHQFPNYSSELNVNALLLGDSALYLCASSSFVGYSNQPQHFGDGTRLSIL.

The V gene is TRBV6-1, the J gene TRBJ1-5; D is possibly TRBD1 (5 bases). This CDR3 spans 14 amino acids. Germline V gene sequence: CDR1 MNHNS, CDR2 SASEGT. The V end was cut by 11 bases, the J end by 4 bases, with 18 bases between. The CDR3 protein is CAGSRVGFNQPQHF. CDR3 DNA sequence: TGTGCCGGGAGCAGGGTGGGTTTTAATCAGCCCCAGCATTTT.

V is TRBV6-1 and J is TRBJ1-5, with D tentatively TRBD1 (5 bases). The CDR3 runs 13 residues. Trimming shortened V by 6 bases and J by 5 bases, and 11 bases separated the two germline ends. The V gene's germline CDR1 is MNHNS and CDR2 SASEGT. CDR3 coding DNA: TGTGCCAGCAGGGCCGGGGGGGATCAGCCCCAGCATTTT. Protein: CASRAGGDQPQHF.

The chain's CDR3 is CASSPRLISTDTQYF. CDR3 bases: TGTGCCAGCAGCCCCAGACTAATTAGCACAGATACGCAGTATTTT. V gene TRBV5-5 combines with J gene TRBJ2-3, with D tentatively TRBD2 (5 bases). The CDR3 has 15 amino acids. The ends were cut back, 4 bases at V and 0 bases at J, with 12 bases in the middle. In germline, CDR1 is SGHKS, CDR2 YYEKEE (reference sequence). Full variable domain (rest looked up from reference TRBV5-5 and TRBJ2-3): DAGVTQSPTHLIKTRGQQVTLRCSPISGHKSVSWYQQVLGQGPQFIFQYYEKEERGRGNFPDRFSARQFPNYSSELNVNALLLGDSALYLCASSPRLISTDTQYFGPGTRLTVL.

V is TRBV4-3 and J is TRBJ2-3, with TRBD2 matching 8 bases. The J segment lost 2 bases and the V segment lost 3 bases, leaving 7 bases of the junction unmatched. Germline values: CDR1 LGHNA, CDR2 YSLEER. This CDR3 has 16 amino acids. The CDR3 here is CASSQGSGAFTDTQYF. For the CDR3, the DNA is TGCGCCAGCAGCCAGGGTAGCGGGGCCTTCACAGATACGCAGTATTTT.

The V gene is TRBV5-6, the J gene TRBJ1-2; no definite D call. The CDR3 has 17 amino acids. Looked up from germline, CDR1 is SGHDT and CDR2 is YYEEEE. V lost 0 bases and J lost 1, with 16 bases in between. The CDR3 DNA follows: TGTGCCAGCAGCTTGGATATTTATAGGCACAGTAACTATGGCTACACCTTC. It codes for CASSLDIYRHSNYGYTF. Using reference TRBV5-6 and TRBJ1-2 for the parts outside the CDR3, the full variable domain is DAGVTQSPTHLIKTRGQQVTLRCSPKSGHDTVSWYQQALGQGPQFIFQYYEEEERQRGNFPDRFSGHQFPNYSSELNVNALLLGDSALYLCASSLDIYRHSNYGYTFGSGTRLTVV.

This rearrangement joins TRBV4-1 to TRBJ2-1; 9 bases agree with TRBD1. Per the germline V gene, CDR1 is MGHRA and CDR2 is YSYEKL. The trim removed 2 bases at V and 3 bases at J, leaving 5 bases unmatched. The length of the CDR3 is 16 residues. As DNA, the CDR3 is TGCGCCAGCAGCCAATCCGGGACAGGGCTCTACAATGAGCAGTTCTTC. This encodes CASSQSGTGLYNEQFF.

J is TRBJ1-6 and V is TRBV7-9, with 8 bases matching TRBD1. CDR1 SEHNR and CDR2 FQNEAQ come from the germline V gene (reference sequence). Losses at the gene ends were 0 bases for V and 7 bases for J; bases not matched to a gene: 8. This CDR3 is 17 amino acids long. The CDR3 DNA reads TGTGCCAGCAGCTTAGCGCAGGGGGCGTATCAAAATTCACCCCTCCACTTT. Amino acids: CASSLAQGAYQNSPLHF.

The chain is built from TRBV21-1 and TRBJ2-3. TRBV21-1 is designated a pseudogene. CDR3 length equals 15 residues. The CDR3 region is CASTFTLASTDTQYF. Written as DNA, the CDR3 is TGTGCCAGCACGTTTACCCTCGCCTCAACAGATACGCAGTATTTT.

The CDR3 bases are TGTGCCAGCAGTGGCGTTGGGGGTGAAGCTTTCTTT. Amino acid sequence: CASSGVGGEAFF. This chain joins TRBV6-1 and TRBJ1-1, with D perhaps TRBD1 (5 bases). The CDR3 is 12 amino acids. The germline V and J ends were trimmed by 4 bases and 7 bases, with 10 bases remaining between them. The germline gives CDR1 MNHNS, CDR2 SASEGT.

The chain carries TRBV6-5 and TRBJ1-2; D remains ambiguous. Germline V lookup: CDR1 MNHEY, CDR2 SVGAGI. This CDR3 contains 11 residues. The ends were cut back, 5 bases at V and 10 bases at J, with 11 bases in the middle. CDR3 DNA sequence: TGTGCCAGCAGTGATTACCCCCCCTACACCTTC. Its protein is CASSDYPPYTF.

This chain uses TRBV30 with TRBJ1-1; D not certain. Between the trimmed V and J ends, which lost 4 bases and 0 bases, there was a span of 12 bases. Germline V gene lookup returns CDR1 GTSNPN and CDR2 SVGIG (reference sequence). The CDR3 spans 14 residues. The CDR3 reads CAWKATPMNTEAFF. The CDR3 DNA reads TGTGCCTGGAAGGCCACTCCAATGAACACTGAAGCTTTCTTT. Together with reference TRBV30 and TRBJ1-1, the CDR3 gives the full variable domain: SQTIHQWPATLVQPVGSPLSLECTVEGTSNPNLYWYRQAAGRGLQLLFYSVGIGQISSEVPQNLSASRPQDRQFILSSKKLLLSDSGFYLCAWKATPMNTEAFFGQGTRLTVV.

This chain joins TRBV2 and TRBJ2-7, with no clear D. This CDR3 contains 13 residues. Trimming took 4 bases from V and 0 from J, leaving 7 bases between them. Germline-derived CDR1 and CDR2 are SNHLY and FYNNEI. CDR3 in amino acids: CASSALGSYEQYF. CDR3 sequence (DNA): TGTGCCAGCAGTGCCTTGGGCTCCTACGAGCAGTACTTC.

The chain links TRBV19 to TRBJ1-3; possibly TRBD1 for D (5 bases). Germline-derived CDR1 and CDR2 are LNHDA and SQIVND (reference sequence). Trimming removed 6 bases from V and 1 base from J, with 13 bases in between. This CDR3 has 15 residues. Here the CDR3 reads CASSYGARSGNTIYF. The CDR3 bases are TGTGCCAGTAGCTATGGGGCGAGATCTGGAAACACCATATATTTT. Based on the CDR3 plus reference TRBV19 and TRBJ1-3, the full variable domain is DGGITQSPKYLFRKEGQNVTLSCEQNLNHDAMYWYRQDPGQGLRLIYYSQIVNDFQKGDIAEGYSVSREKKESFPLTVTSAQKNPTAFYLCASSYGARSGNTIYFGEGSWLTVV.

V and J are TRBV7-9 and TRBJ1-2, with TRBD1 matching over 8 bases. CDR3 size: 15 residues. From germline, CDR1 is SEHNR and CDR2 FQNEAQ (reference sequence). V was pared by 3 bases and J by 3 bases, with 6 bases of the junction left unmatched. CDR3 region: CASSFDRGWDYGYTF. The CDR3 DNA follows: TGTGCCAGCAGCTTCGACAGGGGCTGGGACTATGGCTACACCTTC.

This clone was observed a handful of times. The rearrangement links TRBV4-1 to TRBJ2-7, with 10 bases fitting TRBD1. The germline V gene encodes CDR1 MGHRA and CDR2 YSYEKL. The V and J ends lost 4 bases and 1 base, in that order; junction bases with no gene match: 4. The CDR3 has 15 amino acids. The DNA for the CDR3 is TGCGCCAGCAGCCTAGGACAGGGGGTTTCCTACGAGCAGTACTTC. Translation gives CASSLGQGVSYEQYF.

V usage is TRBV4-3 and J usage is TRBJ1-2; 9 positions agree with TRBD1. Germline assignment: CDR1 LGHNA and CDR2 YSLEER. The CDR3 runs 15 residues. J lost 4 bases, V lost 3 bases, and 6 bases had no gene match. The CDR3 region is CASSHGTGNIYGYTF. CDR3 sequence (DNA): TGCGCCAGCAGCCATGGGACAGGGAACATCTATGGCTACACCTTC.

The genes are TRBV7-2 and TRBJ1-2; the match to TRBD1 covers 8 bases. CDR1 is SGHTA and CDR2 is FQGNSA in the germline V gene. The CDR3 covers 14 residues. J gave up 8 bases and V 0 bases, and 5 bases lay outside the gene matches. Here the CDR3 reads CASSLAVQGDGYTF. CDR3 DNA sequence: TGTGCCAGCAGCTTAGCAGTACAGGGGGACGGCTACACCTTC.

Comments on this clone: The sample carries other DNA sequences with the same CDR3. This rearrangement joins TRBV30 to TRBJ1-5; no clear D gene. From germline, CDR1 is GTSNPN and CDR2 SVGIG (reference sequence). Trimming stripped 0 bases from V and 1 base from J, with 4 bases between. CDR3 length: 13 amino acids. CDR3 sequence reads: CAWSVQSNQPQHF. CDR3 coding DNA: TGTGCCTGGAGTGTACAGAGCAATCAGCCCCAGCATTTT.

V gene TRBV14 combines with J gene TRBJ2-5; D call uncertain. The CDR3 has 13 amino acids. CDR1 and CDR2 (germline): SGHDN, FVKESK. V shed 3 bases and J shed 2 bases, with 7 bases lying between them. The CDR3 DNA reads as TGTGCCAGCAGCCACTTTAGGCAAGAGACCCAGTACTTC. Translated: CASSHFRQETQYF.

The chain combines TRBV5-1 with TRBJ2-3, with D possibly being TRBD1 or TRBD2 (6 bases each). Germline assignment: CDR1 SGHRS and CDR2 YFSETQ. The CDR3 has 17 amino acids. Trimming stripped 2 bases from V and 1 base from J, with 17 bases between. In nucleotides, the CDR3 is TGCGCCAGCAGCTTTAAACCCGGGGGCCTCGGCACAGATACGCAGTATTTT. It encodes CASSFKPGGLGTDTQYF.

The chain combines TRBV30 with TRBJ2-2; D remains ambiguous. Between the trimmed V and J ends, which lost 4 bases and 6 bases, there was a span of 6 bases. Germline-derived CDR1 and CDR2 are GTSNPN and SVGIG (reference sequence). The CDR3 spans 11 residues. In nucleotides, the CDR3 is TGTGCCTGGATTCGGGCCGGGGAGCTGTTTTTT. Its protein product is CAWIRAGELFF.

The chain recombines TRBV7-2 with TRBJ1-5, with 9 bases aligning to TRBD1. The CDR3 is 14 residues long. Germline trimming cut 4 bases from V and 6 bases from J; bases unmatched to any gene: 4. The germline gives CDR1 SGHTA, CDR2 FQGNSA. The CDR3 sequence: CASSWTGEAQPQHF. The CDR3 DNA is TGTGCCAGCAGCTGGACAGGGGAGGCTCAGCCCCAGCATTTT.

This chain links TRBV9 with TRBJ2-3, with 9 bases matching TRBD2. CDR3 length: 16 amino acids. Germline CDR1 is SGDLS and CDR2 is YYNGEE. V trimming: 0 bases; J trimming: 2 bases; junction bases outside the gene matches: 4. The CDR3 DNA sequence: TGTGCCAGCAGCGTAGAGGTAGCGGGGGCCACAGATACGCAGTATTTT. Protein sequence: CASSVEVAGATDTQYF.

The chain has TRBV29-1 and TRBJ2-7, with 8 bases fitting TRBD1. This CDR3 has 13 amino acids. The V segment lost 7 bases and the J segment 2 bases; nucleotides outside the gene matches: 7. The germline V gene has CDR1 SQVTM and CDR2 ANQGSEA. The CDR3 spells CSAGQGRTYEQYF. The DNA of the CDR3 is TGCAGCGCAGGACAGGGAAGGACCTACGAGCAGTACTTC.

V and J are TRBV19 and TRBJ2-6; D unresolved. CDR3 size: 15 residues. V shed 6 bases and J shed 5 bases, with 14 bases lying between them. CDR1 and CDR2 (germline): LNHDA, SQIVND (reference sequence). As DNA, the CDR3 is TGTGCCAGTAGCCCCCAAAAGGGAAGGGCCAACGTCCTGACTTTC. It yields the protein CASSPQKGRANVLTF.

The chain carries TRBV4-1 and TRBJ1-1; D possibly corresponds to TRBD1 (6 bases). Germline V gives CDR1 MGHRA, CDR2 YSYEKL. The CDR3 is 15 residues long. The ends were cut back, 0 bases at V and 9 bases at J, with 17 bases in the middle. In DNA, the CDR3 is TGCGCCAGCAGCCAAGAAAGTAGGGGAGGGACAAAAGCTTTCTTT. Translating it yields CASSQESRGGTKAFF.

V is TRBV9 and J is TRBJ1-1, with D possibly TRBD1 on 5 matching bases. Germline-derived CDR1 and CDR2 are SGDLS and YYNGEE. The CDR3 spans 12 residues. Trimming cost V 3 bases and J 8 bases, with 11 bases left between them. The CDR3 reads CASSARSGEAFF. The CDR3 nucleotides are TGTGCCAGCAGCGCGAGGTCAGGGGAAGCTTTCTTT. The variable domain in full, completed from reference TRBV9 and TRBJ1-1, reads DSGVTQTPKHLITATGQRVTLRCSPRSGDLSVYWYQQSLDQGLQFLIQYYNGEERAKGNILERFSAQQFPDLHSELNLSSLELGDSALYFCASSARSGEAFFGQGTRLTVV.

The chain has TRBV6-5 and TRBJ1-2; D is perhaps TRBD1 (5 bases). CDR1 is MNHEY and CDR2 is SVGAGI in the germline V gene. V was cut by 5 bases and J by 4 bases, with 17 bases left in between. The CDR3 consists of 15 residues. As DNA, the CDR3 is TGTGCCAGCAGTCCACGAAACCCGAGGGGCTATGGCTACACCTTC. As protein: CASSPRNPRGYGYTF.

The chain recombines TRBV4-3 with TRBJ2-7; 9 bases match TRBD1. J was trimmed by 1 base and V by 4 bases; bases with no gene match: 5. In germline, CDR1 is LGHNA, CDR2 YSLEER. The CDR3 is 15 residues long. The CDR3: CASSPSGTGSYEQYF. Written as DNA, the CDR3 is TGCGCCAGCAGCCCGTCCGGGACAGGGTCCTACGAGCAGTACTTC.